This TCR beta chain was recorded in a study of technical replicates of blood from a few donors. This clone was counted a few times. The CDR3 is 13 residues long. Deletions cut 5 bases from V and 1 base from J, with 11 bases between. Per germline, CDR1 SQVTM and CDR2 ANQGSEA. This table comes from immunoSEQ multiplex PCR, and its TCRdb copy is limited to in-frame clones, with some not included. The sample has over 55,000 clones; 87% are singletons. The V call is TRBV29-1, the J call TRBJ1-1, with D perhaps matching TRBD1 (6 bases). This clonotype was obtained from a human donor in good health. Some clones in this sample may be carry-over from other donors' samples. The material sequenced was PBMCs. The CDR3 region has the DNA TGCAGCGTTCACAGGGAGGGGAACACTGAAGCTTTCTTT. It encodes CSVHREGNTEAFF.